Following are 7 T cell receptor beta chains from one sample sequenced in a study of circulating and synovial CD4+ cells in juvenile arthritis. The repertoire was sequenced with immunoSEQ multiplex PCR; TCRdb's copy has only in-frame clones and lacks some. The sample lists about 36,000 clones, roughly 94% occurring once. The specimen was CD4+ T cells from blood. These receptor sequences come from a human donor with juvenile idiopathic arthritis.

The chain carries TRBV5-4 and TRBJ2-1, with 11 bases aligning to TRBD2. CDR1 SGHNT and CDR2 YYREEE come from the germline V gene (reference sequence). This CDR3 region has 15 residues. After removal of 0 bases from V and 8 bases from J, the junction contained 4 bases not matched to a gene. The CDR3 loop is CASSLGSGGAYEQFF. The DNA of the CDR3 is TGTGCCAGCAGCTTGGGTAGCGGGGGGGCCTATGAGCAGTTCTTC.

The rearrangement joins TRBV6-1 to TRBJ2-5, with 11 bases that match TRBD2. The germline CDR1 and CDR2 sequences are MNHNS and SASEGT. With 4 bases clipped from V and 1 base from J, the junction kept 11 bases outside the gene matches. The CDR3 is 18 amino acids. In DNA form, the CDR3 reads TGTGCCAGCAGTGCGCTACTAGCGGGGGTGGCCTCCCAAGAGACCCAGTACTTC. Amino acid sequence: CASSALLAGVASQETQYF.

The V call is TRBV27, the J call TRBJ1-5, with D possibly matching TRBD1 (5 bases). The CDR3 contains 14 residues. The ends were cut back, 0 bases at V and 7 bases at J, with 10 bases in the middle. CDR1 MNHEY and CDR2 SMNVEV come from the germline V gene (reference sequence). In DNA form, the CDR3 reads TGTGCCAGCAGTTTATCCCGGGAGGGGCAGCCCCAGCATTTT. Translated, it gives CASSLSREGQPQHF.

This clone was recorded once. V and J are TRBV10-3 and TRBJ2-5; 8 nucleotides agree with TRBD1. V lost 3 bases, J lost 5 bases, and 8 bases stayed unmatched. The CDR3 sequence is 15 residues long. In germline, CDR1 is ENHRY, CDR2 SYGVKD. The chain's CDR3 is CAISDDRGQRETQYF. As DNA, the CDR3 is TGTGCCATCAGTGATGACAGGGGACAAAGGGAGACCCAGTACTTC.

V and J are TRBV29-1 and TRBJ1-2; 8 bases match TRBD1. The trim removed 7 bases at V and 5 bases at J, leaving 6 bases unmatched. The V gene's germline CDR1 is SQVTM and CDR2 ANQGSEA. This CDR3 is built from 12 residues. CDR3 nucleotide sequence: TGCAGCGCCGGACAGGGAAGGTATGGCTACACCTTC. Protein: CSAGQGRYGYTF.

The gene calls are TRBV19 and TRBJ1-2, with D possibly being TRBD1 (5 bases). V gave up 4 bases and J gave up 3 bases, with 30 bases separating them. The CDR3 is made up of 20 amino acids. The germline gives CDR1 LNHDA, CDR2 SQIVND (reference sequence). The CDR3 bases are TGTGCCAGTAGTACGATCCCATATTCGACAGAACCAAAGACAGACTATGGCTACACCTTC. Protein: CASSTIPYSTEPKTDYGYTF.

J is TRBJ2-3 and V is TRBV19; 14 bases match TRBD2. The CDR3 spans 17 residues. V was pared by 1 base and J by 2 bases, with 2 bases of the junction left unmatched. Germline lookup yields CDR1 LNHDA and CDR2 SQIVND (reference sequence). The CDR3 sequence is CASSIGTSGGLTDTQYF. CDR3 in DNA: TGTGCCAGTAGTATAGGGACTAGCGGGGGGCTCACAGATACGCAGTATTTT.